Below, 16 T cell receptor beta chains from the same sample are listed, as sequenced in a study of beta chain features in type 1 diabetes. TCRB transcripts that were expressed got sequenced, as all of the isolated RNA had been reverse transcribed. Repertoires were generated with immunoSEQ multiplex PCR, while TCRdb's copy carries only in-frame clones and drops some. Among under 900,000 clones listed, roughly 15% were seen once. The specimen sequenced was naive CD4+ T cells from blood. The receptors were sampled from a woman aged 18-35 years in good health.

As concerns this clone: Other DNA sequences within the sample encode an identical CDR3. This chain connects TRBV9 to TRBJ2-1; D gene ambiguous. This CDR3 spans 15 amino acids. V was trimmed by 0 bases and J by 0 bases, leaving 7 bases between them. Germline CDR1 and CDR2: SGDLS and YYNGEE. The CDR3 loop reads CASSVGGYSYNEQFF. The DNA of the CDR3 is TGTGCCAGCAGCGTAGGGGGATACTCCTACAATGAGCAGTTCTTC.

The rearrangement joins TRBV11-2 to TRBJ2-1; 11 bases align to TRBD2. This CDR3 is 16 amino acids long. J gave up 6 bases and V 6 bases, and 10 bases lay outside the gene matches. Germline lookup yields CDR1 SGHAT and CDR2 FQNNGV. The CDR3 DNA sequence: TGTGCCAGCAGGGAAATAGCGGGAGGGCCCTCCAATGAGCAGTTCTTC. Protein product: CASREIAGGPSNEQFF. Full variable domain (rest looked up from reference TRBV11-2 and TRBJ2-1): EAGVAQSPRYKIIEKRQSVAFWCNPISGHATLYWYQQILGQGPKLLIQFQNNGVVDDSQLPKDRFSAERLKGVDSTLKIQPAKLEDSAVYLCASREIAGGPSNEQFFGPGTRLTVL.

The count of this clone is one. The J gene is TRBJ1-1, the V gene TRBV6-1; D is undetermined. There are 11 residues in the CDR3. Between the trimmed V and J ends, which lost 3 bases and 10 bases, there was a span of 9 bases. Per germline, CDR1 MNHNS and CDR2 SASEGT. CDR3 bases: TGTGCCAGCAGTGAGGGGTCGGGAGCTTTCTTT. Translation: CASSEGSGAFF.

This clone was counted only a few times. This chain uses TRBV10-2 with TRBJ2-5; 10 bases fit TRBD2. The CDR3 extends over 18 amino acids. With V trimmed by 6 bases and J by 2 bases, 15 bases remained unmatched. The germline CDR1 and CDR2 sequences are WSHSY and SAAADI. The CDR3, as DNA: TGCGCCAGCAGGGATTGGCTAGCGGGAGCAACTATACAAGAGACCCAGTACTTC. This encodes CASRDWLAGATIQETQYF.

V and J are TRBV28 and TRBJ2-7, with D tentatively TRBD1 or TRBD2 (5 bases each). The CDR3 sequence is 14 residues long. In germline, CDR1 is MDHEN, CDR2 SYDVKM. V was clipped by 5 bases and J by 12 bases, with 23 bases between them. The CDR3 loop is CASSEGWGTKVRYF. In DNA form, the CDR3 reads TGTGCCAGCAGTGAGGGATGGGGGACGAAGGTGCGGTACTTC.

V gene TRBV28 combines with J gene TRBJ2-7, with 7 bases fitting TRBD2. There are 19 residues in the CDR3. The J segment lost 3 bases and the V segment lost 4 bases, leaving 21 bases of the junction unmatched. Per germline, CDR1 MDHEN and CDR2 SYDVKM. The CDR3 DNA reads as TGTGCCAGCAGTTCGTCAGGATATCGACTAAGCGGGGTAATCTACGAGCAGTACTTC. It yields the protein CASSSSGYRLSGVIYEQYF.

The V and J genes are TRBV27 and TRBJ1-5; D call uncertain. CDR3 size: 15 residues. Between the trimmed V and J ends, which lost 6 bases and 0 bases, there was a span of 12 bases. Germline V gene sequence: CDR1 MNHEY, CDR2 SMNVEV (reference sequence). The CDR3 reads CASSQTPNSNQPQHF. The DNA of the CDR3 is TGTGCCAGCAGCCAGACCCCGAATAGCAATCAGCCCCAGCATTTT.

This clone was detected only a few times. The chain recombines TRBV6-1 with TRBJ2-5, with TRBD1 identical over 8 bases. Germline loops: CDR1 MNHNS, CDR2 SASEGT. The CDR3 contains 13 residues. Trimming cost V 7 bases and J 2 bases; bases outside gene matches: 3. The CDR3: CASIRDRQETQYF. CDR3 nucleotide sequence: TGTGCCAGCATCAGGGACAGGCAAGAGACCCAGTACTTC.

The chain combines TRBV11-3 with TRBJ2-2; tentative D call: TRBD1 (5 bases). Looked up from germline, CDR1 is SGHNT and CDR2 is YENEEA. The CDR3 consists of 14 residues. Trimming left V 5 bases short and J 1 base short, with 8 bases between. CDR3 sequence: CASSGTGNTGELFF. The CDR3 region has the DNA TGTGCCAGCAGCGGCACAGGGAACACCGGGGAGCTGTTTTTT.

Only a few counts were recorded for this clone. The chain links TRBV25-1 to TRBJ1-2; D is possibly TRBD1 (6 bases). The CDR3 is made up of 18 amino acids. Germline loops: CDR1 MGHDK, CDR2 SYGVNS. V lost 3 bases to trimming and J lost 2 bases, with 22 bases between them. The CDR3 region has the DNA TGTGCCAGCAGTGAGGCTGACAGGTGGGAAATATGGAACTATGGCTACACCTTC. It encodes CASSEADRWEIWNYGYTF.

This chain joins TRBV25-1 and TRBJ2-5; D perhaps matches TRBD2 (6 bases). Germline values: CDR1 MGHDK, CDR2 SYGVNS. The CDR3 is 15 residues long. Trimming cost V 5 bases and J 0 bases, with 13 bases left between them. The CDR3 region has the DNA TGTGCCAGCAGTCTACCGTGGGGGGACCAAGAGACCCAGTACTTC. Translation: CASSLPWGDQETQYF.

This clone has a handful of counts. DNA for the CDR3: TGCGCCAGCAGCCAAGATAAAGCTGCCCAAGCTTTCTTT. This encodes CASSQDKAAQAFF. The gene calls are TRBV4-3 and TRBJ1-1; no firm D call. The CDR3 runs 13 residues. Per the germline V gene, CDR1 is LGHNA and CDR2 is YSLEER. V was trimmed by 0 bases and J by 9 bases, leaving 11 bases between them.

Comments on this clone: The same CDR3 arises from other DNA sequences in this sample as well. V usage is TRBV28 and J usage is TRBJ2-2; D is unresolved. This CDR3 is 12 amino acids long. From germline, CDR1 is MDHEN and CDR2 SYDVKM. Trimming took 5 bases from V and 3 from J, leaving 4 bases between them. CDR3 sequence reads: CASSLDTGELFF. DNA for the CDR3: TGTGCCAGCAGTCTGGACACCGGGGAGCTGTTTTTT.

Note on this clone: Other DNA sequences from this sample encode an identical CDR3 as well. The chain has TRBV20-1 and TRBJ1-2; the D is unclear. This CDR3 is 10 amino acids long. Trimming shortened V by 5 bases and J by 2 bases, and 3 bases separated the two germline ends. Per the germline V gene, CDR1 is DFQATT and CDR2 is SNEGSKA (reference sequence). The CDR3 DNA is TGCAGTGCTTCCAACTATGGCTACACCTTC. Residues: CSASNYGYTF.

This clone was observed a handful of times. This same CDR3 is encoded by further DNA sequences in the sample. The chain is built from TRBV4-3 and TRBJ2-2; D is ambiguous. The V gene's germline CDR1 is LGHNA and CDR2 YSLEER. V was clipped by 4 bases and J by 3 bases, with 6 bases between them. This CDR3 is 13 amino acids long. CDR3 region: CASSLGDTGELFF. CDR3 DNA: TGCGCCAGCAGCCTTGGGGACACCGGGGAGCTGTTTTTT.

Here the CDR3 reads CASNLGQGAAKNIQYF. The CDR3, as DNA: TGTGCCAGCAACCTCGGACAGGGGGCGGCCAAAAACATTCAGTACTTC. This rearrangement joins TRBV2 to TRBJ2-4, with 11 bases aligning to TRBD1. The CDR3 spans 16 residues. The germline gives CDR1 SNHLY, CDR2 FYNNEI. Trimming cost V 7 bases and J 1 base; bases outside gene matches: 6.